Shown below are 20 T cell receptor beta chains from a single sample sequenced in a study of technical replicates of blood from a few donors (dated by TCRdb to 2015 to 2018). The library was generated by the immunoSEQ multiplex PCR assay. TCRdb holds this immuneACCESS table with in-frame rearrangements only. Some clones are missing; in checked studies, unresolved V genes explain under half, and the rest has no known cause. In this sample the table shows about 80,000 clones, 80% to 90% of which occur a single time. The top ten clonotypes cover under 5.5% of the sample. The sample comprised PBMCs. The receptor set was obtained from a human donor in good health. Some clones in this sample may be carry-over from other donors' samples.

The CDR3 sequence: CASSLVSRRFYEQYF. The CDR3 bases are TGTGCCAGCAGCTTGGTATCCCGGAGGTTCTACGAGCAGTACTTC. This chain connects TRBV5-6 to TRBJ2-7; D perhaps matches TRBD2 (5 bases). Germline assignment: CDR1 SGHDT and CDR2 YYEEEE. This CDR3 has 15 residues. V dropped 0 bases and J dropped 3 bases, with 13 bases sitting between them. The variable domain in full, completed from reference TRBV5-6 and TRBJ2-7, reads DAGVTQSPTHLIKTRGQQVTLRCSPKSGHDTVSWYQQALGQGPQFIFQYYEEEERQRGNFPDRFSGHQFPNYSSELNVNALLLGDSALYLCASSLVSRRFYEQYFGPGTRLTVT.

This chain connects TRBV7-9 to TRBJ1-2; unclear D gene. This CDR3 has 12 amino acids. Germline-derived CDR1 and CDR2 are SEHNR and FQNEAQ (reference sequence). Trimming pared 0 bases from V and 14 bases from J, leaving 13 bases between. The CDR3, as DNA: TGTGCCAGCAGCTTAGCTCCTCGGGATTTAACCTTC. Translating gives CASSLAPRDLTF.

The CDR3 reads CASSFSGRVNEQFF. As DNA, the CDR3 is TGTGCCAGCAGCTTCAGCGGGAGAGTCAATGAGCAGTTCTTC. The chain combines TRBV7-6 with TRBJ2-1; 8 bases are a match to TRBD2. The CDR3 is 14 amino acids. With 3 bases clipped from V and 6 bases from J, the junction kept 4 bases outside the gene matches. The V gene's germline CDR1 is SGHVS and CDR2 FNYEAQ.

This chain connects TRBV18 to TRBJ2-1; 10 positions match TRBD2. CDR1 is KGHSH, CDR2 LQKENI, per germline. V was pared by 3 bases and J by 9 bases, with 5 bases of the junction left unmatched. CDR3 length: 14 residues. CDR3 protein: CASSPPSGRFEQFF. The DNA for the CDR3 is TGTGCCAGCTCACCGCCTAGCGGGAGATTTGAGCAGTTCTTC.

Written as DNA, the CDR3 is TGTGCCAGTAGCTCCCAGCCCAGGGCCATCTACGAGCAGTACTTC. Amino acid sequence: CASSSQPRAIYEQYF. The V gene is TRBV19, the J gene TRBJ2-7, with D possibly matching TRBD1 (5 bases). V lost 6 bases and J 3 bases, leaving 18 bases between the germline ends. Germline V gives CDR1 LNHDA, CDR2 SQIVND (reference sequence). The CDR3 length is 15 residues.

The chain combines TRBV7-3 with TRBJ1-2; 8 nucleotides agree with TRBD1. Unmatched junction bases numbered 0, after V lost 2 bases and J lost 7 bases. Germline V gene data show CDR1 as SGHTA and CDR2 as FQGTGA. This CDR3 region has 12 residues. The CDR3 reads CASSLGQGGYTF. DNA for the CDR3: TGTGCCAGCAGCTTAGGACAGGGTGGCTACACCTTC.

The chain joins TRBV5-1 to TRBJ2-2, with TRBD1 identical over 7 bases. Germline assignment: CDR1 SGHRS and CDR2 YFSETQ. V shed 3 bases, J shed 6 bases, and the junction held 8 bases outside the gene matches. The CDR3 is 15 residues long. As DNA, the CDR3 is TGCGCCAGCAGCTCGGCGGCAGGGGGTCCCGGGGAGCTGTTTTTT. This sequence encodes CASSSAAGGPGELFF.

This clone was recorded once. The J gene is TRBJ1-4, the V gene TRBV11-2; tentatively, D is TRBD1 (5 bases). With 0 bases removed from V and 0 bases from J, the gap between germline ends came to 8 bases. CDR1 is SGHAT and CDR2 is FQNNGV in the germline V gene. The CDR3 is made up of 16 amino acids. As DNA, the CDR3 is TGTGCCAGCAGCTTAGATGGGGGGACAACTAATGAAAAACTGTTTTTT. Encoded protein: CASSLDGGTTNEKLFF.

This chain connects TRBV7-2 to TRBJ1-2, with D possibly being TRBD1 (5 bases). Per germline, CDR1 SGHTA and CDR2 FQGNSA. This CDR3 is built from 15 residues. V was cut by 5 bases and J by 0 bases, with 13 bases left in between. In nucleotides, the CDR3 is TGTGCCAGCAGCCCCGGGGGAGGATCTAACTATGGCTACACCTTC. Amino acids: CASSPGGGSNYGYTF.

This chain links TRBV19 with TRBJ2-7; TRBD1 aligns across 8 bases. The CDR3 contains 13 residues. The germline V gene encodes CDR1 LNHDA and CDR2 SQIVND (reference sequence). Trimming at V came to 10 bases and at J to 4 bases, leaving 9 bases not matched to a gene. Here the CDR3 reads CATTAQGAYEQYF. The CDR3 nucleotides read TGTGCCACGACAGCTCAGGGGGCGTACGAGCAGTACTTC.

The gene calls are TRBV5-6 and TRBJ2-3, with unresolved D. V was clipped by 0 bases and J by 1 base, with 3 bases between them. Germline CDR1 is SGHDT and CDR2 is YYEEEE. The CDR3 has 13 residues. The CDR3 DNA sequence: TGTGCCAGCAGCTTGGCTGGCACAGATACGCAGTATTTT. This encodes CASSLAGTDTQYF. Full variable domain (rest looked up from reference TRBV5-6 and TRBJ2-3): DAGVTQSPTHLIKTRGQQVTLRCSPKSGHDTVSWYQQALGQGPQFIFQYYEEEERQRGNFPDRFSGHQFPNYSSELNVNALLLGDSALYLCASSLAGTDTQYFGPGTRLTVL.

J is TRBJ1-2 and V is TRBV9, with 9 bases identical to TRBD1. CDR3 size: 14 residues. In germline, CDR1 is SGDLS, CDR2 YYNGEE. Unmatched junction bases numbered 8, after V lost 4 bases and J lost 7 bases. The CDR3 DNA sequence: TGTGCCAGCAGCTCTCGGACAGGGGACGGTGGCTACACCTTC. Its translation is CASSSRTGDGGYTF.

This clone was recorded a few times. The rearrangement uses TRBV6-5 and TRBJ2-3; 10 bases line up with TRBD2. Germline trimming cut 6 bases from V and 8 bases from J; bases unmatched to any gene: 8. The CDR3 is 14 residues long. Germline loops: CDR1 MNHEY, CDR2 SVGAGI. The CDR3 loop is CASRSSGGWGTQYF. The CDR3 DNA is TGTGCCAGCAGGTCTAGCGGGGGTTGGGGTACGCAGTATTTT.

Here the CDR3 reads CASKKTGSSYEQYF. In nucleotides, the CDR3 is TGTGCCAGTAAAAAGACAGGGAGCTCCTACGAGCAGTACTTC. The gene calls are TRBV19 and TRBJ2-7; 7 nucleotides match TRBD1. The CDR3 length is 14 residues. Trimming took 7 bases from V and 0 from J; bases not matched to a gene: 6. Germline V gives CDR1 LNHDA, CDR2 SQIVND (reference sequence). Using reference TRBV19 and TRBJ2-7 for the parts outside the CDR3, the full variable domain is DGGITQSPKYLFRKEGQNVTLSCEQNLNHDAMYWYRQDPGQGLRLIYYSQIVNDFQKGDIAEGYSVSREKKESFPLTVTSAQKNPTAFYLCASKKTGSSYEQYFGPGTRLTVT.

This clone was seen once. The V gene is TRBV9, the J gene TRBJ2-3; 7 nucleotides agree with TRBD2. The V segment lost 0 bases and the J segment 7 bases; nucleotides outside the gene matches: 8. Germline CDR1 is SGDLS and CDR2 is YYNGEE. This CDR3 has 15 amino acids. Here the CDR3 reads CASSVDGGSGHTQYF. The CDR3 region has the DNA TGTGCCAGCAGCGTAGATGGCGGGAGTGGTCATACGCAGTATTTT.

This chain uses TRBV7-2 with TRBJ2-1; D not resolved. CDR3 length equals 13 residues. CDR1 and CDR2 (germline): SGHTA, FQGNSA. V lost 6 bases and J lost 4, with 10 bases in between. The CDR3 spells CASRSDTYNEQFF. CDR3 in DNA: TGTGCCAGCAGATCCGACACTTACAATGAGCAGTTCTTC. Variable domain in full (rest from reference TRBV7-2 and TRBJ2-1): GAGVSQSPSNKVTEKGKDVELRCDPISGHTALYWYRQSLGQGLEFLIYFQGNSAPDKSGLPSDRFSAERTGGSVSTLTIQRTQQEDSAVYLCASRSDTYNEQFFGPGTRLTVL.

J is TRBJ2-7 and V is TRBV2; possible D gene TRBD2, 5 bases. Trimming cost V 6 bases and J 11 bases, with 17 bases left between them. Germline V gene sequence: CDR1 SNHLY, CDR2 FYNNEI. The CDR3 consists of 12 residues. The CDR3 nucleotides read TGTGCCAGCAGAGAGATTACCTCGAGGGAGTACTTC. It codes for CASREITSREYF.

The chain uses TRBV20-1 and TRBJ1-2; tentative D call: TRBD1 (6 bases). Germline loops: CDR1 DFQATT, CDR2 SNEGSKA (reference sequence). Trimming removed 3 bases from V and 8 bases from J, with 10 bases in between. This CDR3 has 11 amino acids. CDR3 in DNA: TGCAGTGCTAGTGCAGGGGCGGGCTACACCTTC. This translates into CSASAGAGYTF.

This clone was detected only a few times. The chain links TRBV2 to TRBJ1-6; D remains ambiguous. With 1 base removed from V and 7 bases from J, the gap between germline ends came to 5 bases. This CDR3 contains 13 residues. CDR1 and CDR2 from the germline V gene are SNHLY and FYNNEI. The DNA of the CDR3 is TGTGCCAGCAGTGAAGAGAGGAATTCACCCCTCCACTTT. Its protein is CASSEERNSPLHF.

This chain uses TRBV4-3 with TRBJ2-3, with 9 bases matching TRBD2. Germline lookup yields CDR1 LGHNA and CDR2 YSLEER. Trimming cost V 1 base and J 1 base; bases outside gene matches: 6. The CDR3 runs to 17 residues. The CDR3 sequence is CASSQGRAGGRTDTQYF. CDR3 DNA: TGCGCCAGCAGCCAAGGTCGAGCGGGGGGCCGCACAGATACGCAGTATTTT.